Here is one TCR beta chain with its context. What antigen it recognizes has not been identified. No quality values exist for individual bases; no much larger clone is one base distant. The data stem from a study of CD8+CD57+ T cells in acquired aplastic anemia (dated by TCRdb to 2017 to 2018). About the investigation overall: Extracted DNA from sorted CD4+ and CD8+ cells averaged around 2.9 ug, ranging from roughly 0.19 to 27.4 ug. For healthy donor samples, the average read count was about 9.8 million for CD4+ cells and approximately 11 million for CD8+ cells.

Relative to germline, V is 3 bases shorter and J is 5 bases shorter, with 9 bases between their ends. Reading from cysteine to phenylalanine, the CDR3 counts 14 amino acids. Only CDR3 DNA is held: 42 bases, read in frame from base 1. The germline V gene provides CDR1 KGHDR and CDR2 SFDVKD. Genomic DNA served as template for TCR beta VDJ combination and CDR3 sequence profiling. An Illumina HiSeq 2000 was used for TCR repertoire sequencing. On the authors' methods: TRBV/TRBJ rearrangement plots, CDR3 size and DJ length profiles, and Simpson's diversity index were used to assess repertoires. The most abundant DNA sequence in the deep sequencing data was defined as the immunodominant clone. CDR3 amino acid sequences were screened for sharing across subjects and compared with published repertoires and the VDJdb database. TCRdb trimmed public reads at Q25 via fastp, called clones via MiXCR and kept in-frame beta chains. Each entry merges the rows of one CDR3 protein and shows their most common DNA and genes. V and J calls and clone size were set by TCRdb, not the authors. The sample contains 50,000 to 70,000 distinct CDR3 sequences, about 54% of them found a single time. The ten biggest clones cover about 2.5% of the sample.

Study-wide findings and limitations: Twenty-nine CD8+ CDR3 sequences were found in both patients and controls but appeared to be highly expressed in patients and within the immunodominant clones of the patients. CD8+ Simpson's diversity did not differ significantly between patients and healthy controls (P=0.060).

In this study, sorted CD4+ and CD8+ T cells from the blood of healthy subjects and of severe aplastic anemia patients had their TCR repertoires deep-sequenced. Ficoll-Paque density gradient centrifugation was used to isolate peripheral blood mononuclear cells. Before DNA was extracted, CD4+ and CD8+ T cells were sorted using either FACS or magnetic beads. The specimen sequenced was sorted CD4+, CD8+, or CD8+CD57+ T cells (not recorded which) from PBMCs. The chain is made from TRBV24-1 and TRBJ2-2; TRBD1 could be the D gene, as 6 bases match. This clonotype was obtained from a human donor in good health, serving as a control. The encoded CDR3 is CATSDAQGTGELFF. The DNA is as follows: TGTGCCACCAGTGATGCACAGGGAACCGGGGAGCTGTTTTTT.